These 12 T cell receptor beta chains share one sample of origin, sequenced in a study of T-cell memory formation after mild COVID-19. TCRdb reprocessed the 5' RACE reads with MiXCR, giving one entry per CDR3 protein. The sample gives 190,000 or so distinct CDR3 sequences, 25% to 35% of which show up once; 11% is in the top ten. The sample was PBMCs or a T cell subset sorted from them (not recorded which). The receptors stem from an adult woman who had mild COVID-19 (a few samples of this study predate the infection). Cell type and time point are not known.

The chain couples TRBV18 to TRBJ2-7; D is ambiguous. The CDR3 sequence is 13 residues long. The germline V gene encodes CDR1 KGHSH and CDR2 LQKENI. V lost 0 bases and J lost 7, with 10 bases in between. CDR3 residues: CASSPPDLWEQYF. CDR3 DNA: TGTGCCAGCTCACCACCTGATCTTTGGGAGCAGTACTTC.

The CDR3 DNA reads as TGTGCCAGCTCACCCCTCGGGACAGGGGCGGCAGATACGCAGTATTTT. It codes for CASSPLGTGAADTQYF. V gene TRBV18 combines with J gene TRBJ2-3, with 10 bases that match TRBD1. CDR3 length equals 16 residues. V dropped 3 bases and J dropped 4; count of bases not matched to a gene: 7. The germline gives CDR1 KGHSH, CDR2 LQKENI.

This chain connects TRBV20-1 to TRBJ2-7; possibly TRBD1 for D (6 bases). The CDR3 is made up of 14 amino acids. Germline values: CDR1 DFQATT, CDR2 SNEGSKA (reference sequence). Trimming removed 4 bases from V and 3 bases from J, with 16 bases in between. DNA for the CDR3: TGCAGTGCTACCACGGACAGCCAGATCTACGAGCAGTACTTC. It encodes CSATTDSQIYEQYF.

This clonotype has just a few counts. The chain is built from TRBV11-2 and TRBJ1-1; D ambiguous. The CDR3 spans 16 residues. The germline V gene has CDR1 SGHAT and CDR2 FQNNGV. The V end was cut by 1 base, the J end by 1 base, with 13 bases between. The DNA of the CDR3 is TGTGCCAGCAGCTTAGGTAAATTCGCTGCGAACACTGAAGCTTTCTTT. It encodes CASSLGKFAANTEAFF.

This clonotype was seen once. CDR3 amino acids: CASSVVIGGELRRLGLYEQYF. The CDR3 nucleotides are TGTGCCAGCAGCGTAGTGATCGGCGGGGAACTACGGAGGTTAGGACTATACGAGCAGTACTTC. The J gene is TRBJ2-7, the V gene TRBV9; maybe TRBD2 (6 bases). V was cut by 0 bases and J by 4 bases, with 32 bases left in between. The CDR3 is made up of 21 amino acids. CDR1 SGDLS and CDR2 YYNGEE come from the germline V gene.

The DNA for the CDR3 is TGTGCCAGCAGCTTAGGCCCTAGCAATCAGCCCCAGCATTTT. This gives the protein CASSLGPSNQPQHF. This rearrangement joins TRBV11-2 to TRBJ1-5; D is undetermined. The CDR3 is 14 residues long. Germline V CDR1 and CDR2: SGHAT, FQNNGV. The germline V and J ends were trimmed by 1 base and 0 bases, with 4 bases remaining between them.

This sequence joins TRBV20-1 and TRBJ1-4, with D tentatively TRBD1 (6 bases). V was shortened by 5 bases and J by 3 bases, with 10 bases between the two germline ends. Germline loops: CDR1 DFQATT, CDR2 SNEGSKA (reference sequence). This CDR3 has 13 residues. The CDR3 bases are TGCAGTGCTGGAGGGGGGCCTAATGAAAAACTGTTTTTT. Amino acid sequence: CSAGGGPNEKLFF.

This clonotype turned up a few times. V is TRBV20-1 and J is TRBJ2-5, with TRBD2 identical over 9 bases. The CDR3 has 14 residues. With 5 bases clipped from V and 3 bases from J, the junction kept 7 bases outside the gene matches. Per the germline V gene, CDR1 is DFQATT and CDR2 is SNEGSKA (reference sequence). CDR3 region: CSASAGGPKETQYF. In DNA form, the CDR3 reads TGCAGTGCTTCCGCGGGGGGGCCCAAAGAGACCCAGTACTTC.

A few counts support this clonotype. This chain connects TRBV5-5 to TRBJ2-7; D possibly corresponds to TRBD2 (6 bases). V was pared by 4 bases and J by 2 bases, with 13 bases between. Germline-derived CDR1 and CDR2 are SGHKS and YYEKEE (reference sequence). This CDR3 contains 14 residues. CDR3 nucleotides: TGTGCCAGCAGCGTCACGGGACTGGCCTACGAGCAGTACTTC. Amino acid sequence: CASSVTGLAYEQYF.

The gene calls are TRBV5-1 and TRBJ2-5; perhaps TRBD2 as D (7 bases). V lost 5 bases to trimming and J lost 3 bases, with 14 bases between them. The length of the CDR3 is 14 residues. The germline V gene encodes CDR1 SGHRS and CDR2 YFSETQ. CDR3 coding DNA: TGCGCCAGCAGACAAGGGGGGGGAGAAGAGACCCAGTACTTC. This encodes CASRQGGGEETQYF. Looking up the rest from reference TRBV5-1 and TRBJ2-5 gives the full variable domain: KAGVTQTPRYLIKTRGQQVTLSCSPISGHRSVSWYQQTPGQGLQFLFEYFSETQRNKGNFPGRFSGRQFSNSRSEMNVSTLELGDSALYLCASRQGGGEETQYFGPGTRLLVL.

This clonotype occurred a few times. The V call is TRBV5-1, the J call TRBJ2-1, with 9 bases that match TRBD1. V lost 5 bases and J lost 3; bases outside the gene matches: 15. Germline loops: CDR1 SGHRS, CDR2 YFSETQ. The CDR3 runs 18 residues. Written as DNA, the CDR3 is TGCGCCAGCAGATCTGCCTCTCCCCGGACAGGGGTCTACAATGAGCAGTTCTTC. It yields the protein CASRSASPRTGVYNEQFF.

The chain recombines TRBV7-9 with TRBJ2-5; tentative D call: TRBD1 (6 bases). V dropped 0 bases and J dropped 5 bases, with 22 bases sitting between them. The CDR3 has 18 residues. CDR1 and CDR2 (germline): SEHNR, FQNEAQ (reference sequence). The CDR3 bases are TGTGCCAGCAGCTTAGCGGTAGTGAGGGACACGGCGGTGGAGACCCAGTACTTC. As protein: CASSLAVVRDTAVETQYF.